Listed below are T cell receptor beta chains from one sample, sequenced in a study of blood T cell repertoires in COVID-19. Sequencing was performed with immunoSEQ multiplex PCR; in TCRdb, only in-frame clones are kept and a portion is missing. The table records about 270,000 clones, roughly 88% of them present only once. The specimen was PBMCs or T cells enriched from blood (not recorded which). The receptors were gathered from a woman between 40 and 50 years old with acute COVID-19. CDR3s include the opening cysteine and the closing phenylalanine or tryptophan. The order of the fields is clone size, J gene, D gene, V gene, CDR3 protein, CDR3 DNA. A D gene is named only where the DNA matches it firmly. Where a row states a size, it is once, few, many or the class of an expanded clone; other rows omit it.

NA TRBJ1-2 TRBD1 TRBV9 CASSVVSERGLFPYYGYTF TGTGCCAGCAGCGTAGTAAGTGAAAGGGGGCTGTTCCCCTACTATGGCTACACCTTC
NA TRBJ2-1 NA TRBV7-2 CASSLEGGLAGDNEQFF TGTGCCAGCAGCTTAGAAGGGGGACTGGCGGGAGACAATGAGCAGTTCTTC
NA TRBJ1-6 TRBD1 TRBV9 CASSAGDRSSQPLHF TGTGCCAGCAGCGCGGGGGACAGGAGCTCTCAACCCCTCCACTTT
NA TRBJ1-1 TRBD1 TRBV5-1 CASSLVQGGTEAFF TGCGCCAGCAGCTTGGTACAGGGGGGCACTGAAGCTTTCTTT
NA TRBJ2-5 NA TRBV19 CASSSLGRDRETQYF TGTGCCAGTAGTTCTCTCGGGCGGGACCGGGAGACCCAGTACTTC
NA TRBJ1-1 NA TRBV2 CASAGDGQGRLNTEAFF TGTGCCAGCGCGGGTGATGGGCAGGGGCGACTGAACACTGAAGCTTTCTTT
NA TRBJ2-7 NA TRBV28 CASSFQGSYEQYF TGTGCCAGCAGTTTTCAGGGATCCTACGAGCAGTACTTC
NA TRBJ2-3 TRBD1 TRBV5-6 CASSLPGQGSTDTQYF TGTGCCAGCAGCTTGCCGGGACAGGGGAGTACAGATACGCAGTATTTT
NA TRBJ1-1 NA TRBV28 CASSLSAAEMNTEAFF TGTGCCAGCAGTTTAAGCGCGGCAGAGATGAACACTGAAGCTTTCTTT
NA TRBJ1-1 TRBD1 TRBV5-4 CASSPAGTGRANEAFF TGTGCCAGCAGCCCTGCCGGGACAGGGAGGGCGAATGAAGCTTTCTTT
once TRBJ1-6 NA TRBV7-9 CASSVRLDNSPLHF TGTGCCAGCAGCGTTCGACTAGATAATTCACCCCTCCACTTT
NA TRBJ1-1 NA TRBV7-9 CASSKPLLRGMNTEAFF TGTGCCAGCAGCAAGCCCTTATTGAGGGGGATGAACACTGAAGCTTTCTTT
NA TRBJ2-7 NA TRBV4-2 CASSQDRRGLDEQYF TGTGCCAGCAGCCAAGATCGCAGGGGTCTCGACGAGCAGTACTTC
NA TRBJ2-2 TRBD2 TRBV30 CAWSVQLAGSGELFF TGTGCCTGGAGTGTACAACTAGCGGGGTCCGGGGAGCTGTTTTTT
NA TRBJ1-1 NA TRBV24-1 CATSSARANTEAFF TGTGCCACCAGTTCCGCCAGGGCCAACACTGAAGCTTTCTTT
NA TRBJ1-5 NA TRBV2 CASRPEGNQPQHF TGTGCCAGCAGGCCGGAGGGGAATCAGCCCCAGCATTTT
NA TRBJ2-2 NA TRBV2 CASSAPGELFF TGTGCCAGCAGTGCCCCAGGGGAGCTGTTTTTT
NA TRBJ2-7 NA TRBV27 CASSRTGSSYEQYF TGTGCCAGCAGCCGTACCGGGTCCTCCTACGAGCAGTACTTC